Following are 8 T cell receptor beta chains from one sample sequenced in a study of CD8+CD57+ T cells in acquired aplastic anemia. Genomic DNA, serving as template, underwent TCR beta VDJ and CDR3 profiling. MiXCR, applied by TCRdb to the reads, yields one record per CDR3 protein. The profile shows 40,000 or so distinct CDR3 sequences, 65% to 80% of them singletons. The sample comprised sorted CD4+, CD8+, or CD8+CD57+ T cells (not recorded which) from PBMCs. These receptors originate from a human donor in good health, serving as a control.

The chain is built from TRBV19 and TRBJ1-2; a possible D gene is TRBD1 (5 bases). V lost 4 bases, J lost 1 base, and 7 bases lay in between. This CDR3 has 13 residues. Germline V CDR1 and CDR2: LNHDA, SQIVND (reference sequence). The CDR3 sequence is CASSTQVNYGYTF. CDR3 nucleotides: TGTGCCAGTAGTACACAGGTTAACTATGGCTACACCTTC.

This clonotype has a count of ten or more. This rearrangement joins TRBV6-1 to TRBJ2-5; 7 bases agree with TRBD1. J was trimmed by 4 bases and V by 6 bases; bases with no gene match: 11. The CDR3 length is 15 residues. Germline-derived CDR1 and CDR2 are MNHNS and SASEGT. In DNA, the CDR3 is TGTGCCAGCAGCCCATCACCGACAGGGAGAGAGACCCAGTACTTC. As protein: CASSPSPTGRETQYF.

This clonotype occurred a few times. V usage is TRBV10-3 and J usage is TRBJ2-1; D is unclear. Trimming stripped 0 bases from V and 1 base from J, with 7 bases between. The length of the CDR3 is 15 residues. Germline values: CDR1 ENHRY, CDR2 SYGVKD. The CDR3 spells CAISESPQSYNEQFF. The CDR3 bases are TGTGCCATCAGTGAGTCCCCGCAGTCCTACAATGAGCAGTTCTTC.

V usage is TRBV2 and J usage is TRBJ2-7; 12 bases fit TRBD2. CDR3 size: 14 residues. The V segment lost 3 bases and the J segment 8 bases; nucleotides outside the gene matches: 5. The germline V gene has CDR1 SNHLY and CDR2 FYNNEI. CDR3: CASSDLAGGSKQYF. The CDR3 DNA reads as TGTGCCAGCAGTGATCTAGCGGGGGGGAGTAAGCAGTACTTC. Together with reference TRBV2 and TRBJ2-7, the CDR3 gives the full variable domain: EPEVTQTPSHQVTQMGQEVILRCVPISNHLYFYWYRQILGQKVEFLVSFYNNEISEKSEIFDDQFSVERPDGSNFTLKIRSTKLEDSAMYFCASSDLAGGSKQYFGPGTRLTVT.

The gene calls are TRBV7-6 and TRBJ1-6; 10 positions agree with TRBD1. The CDR3 contains 15 residues. Trimming cost V 5 bases and J 7 bases; bases outside gene matches: 5. CDR1 is SGHVS and CDR2 is FNYEAQ in the germline V gene. CDR3 residues: CASSQDRGLNSPLHF. Written as DNA, the CDR3 is TGTGCCAGCAGCCAAGACAGGGGGCTCAATTCACCCCTCCACTTT.

This sequence joins TRBV7-9 and TRBJ1-5; TRBD1 agrees at 9 bases. This CDR3 contains 14 residues. V shed 4 bases and J 6 bases; nucleotides not matched to a gene: 4. CDR1 SEHNR and CDR2 FQNEAQ come from the germline V gene (reference sequence). The CDR3 is CASSYGTGSQPQHF. The CDR3 region has the DNA TGTGCCAGCAGCTACGGGACAGGGAGTCAGCCCCAGCATTTT.

The genes are TRBV2 and TRBJ1-6; D may be TRBD1 (5 bases). Germline V gene data show CDR1 as SNHLY and CDR2 as FYNNEI. With 7 bases removed from V and 7 bases from J, the gap between germline ends came to 17 bases. The CDR3 totals 15 residues. The CDR3 DNA follows: TGTGCCAGCACCGCGGACATGGGGAGAAATTCACCCCTCCACTTT. Amino acid sequence: CASTADMGRNSPLHF.

This clonotype was observed a handful of times. The chain uses TRBV20-1 and TRBJ2-3; 10 positions match TRBD2. CDR3 size: 16 residues. J lost 2 bases, V lost 1 base, and 6 bases had no gene match. Germline CDR1 is DFQATT and CDR2 is SNEGSKA (reference sequence). The CDR3 region is CSARARLAGNTDTQYF. The CDR3 DNA is TGCAGTGCTAGAGCTAGACTAGCGGGTAACACAGATACGCAGTATTTT.